The clone carrying this TCR beta chain has a single count. Its antigen is undetermined. The CDR3 is 16 amino acids. V lost 0 bases, J lost 4 bases, and 5 bases stayed unmatched. From germline, CDR1 is LGHNA and CDR2 YSLEER. The sample comes from a study of T-cell memory formation after mild COVID-19. Study-wide findings and caveats: Prior to infection, memory already included some responding clones, suggesting cross-reactive memory joined. Contracting CD8+ clones were enriched in EMRA, CD4+ mainly in CM and EM. There was a balanced CD4/CD8 profile in clones contracting day 15 to 85, and later expanders leaned CD4+.

5'RACE primed at constant segments yielded TCR alpha and TCR beta cDNA libraries bearing sample barcodes and UMIs. TCRdb re-called the 5' RACE reads through MiXCR, storing one row per CDR3 protein. The sample consists of around 370,000 distinct CDR3 sequences, 20% to 25% of them appearing once. The chain has TRBV4-3 and TRBJ2-2, with 7 bases aligning to TRBD1. The source material was PBMCs or a T cell subset sorted from them (not recorded which). This clonotype was obtained from an adult woman who had mild COVID-19 (a few samples of this study predate the infection). Cell type and time point are not known. CDR3 coding DNA: TGCGCCAGCAGCCAAGACTCAGCAGGGGGCACCGGGGAGCTGTTTTTT. Its protein product is CASSQDSAGGTGELFF.